These 14 T cell receptor beta chains share one sample of origin, sequenced in a study of a mutant IDH1 vaccine in newly diagnosed glioma. These receptors lack a known antigen. The repertoire was sequenced with immunoSEQ multiplex PCR; TCRdb's copy has only in-frame clones and lacks some. In the table there are 45,000 to 60,000 clones, around nine tenths of which are singletons. Time point denoted: week 11, during vaccination. Each dose of the vaccine consisted of 300 ug of mutant IDH1 20-mer peptide, with topical imiquimod. Sequencing was performed on PBMCs, taken from a glioma patient whose treatment included an IDH1 peptide vaccine. These receptors were taken from a man between 45 and 60 years old with glioma.

CDR3 DNA: TGTGCCAGCAGATTTGACAGGGGGGGTAACTATGGCTACACCTTC. This codes for CASRFDRGGNYGYTF. The chain has TRBV5-4 and TRBJ1-2; TRBD1 matches 9 bases. J was trimmed by 1 base and V by 5 bases; bases with no gene match: 6. CDR3 length equals 15 residues. Germline CDR1 SGHNT, CDR2 YYREEE (reference sequence).

This rearrangement joins TRBV5-1 to TRBJ2-5; 9 bases map to TRBD2. The CDR3 contains 16 residues. V lost 1 base and J lost 2; bases outside the gene matches: 6. Per germline, CDR1 SGHRS and CDR2 YFSETQ. The CDR3 bases are TGCGCCAGCAGCTTGAGGGCGGGGGGGCCACAAGAGACCCAGTACTTC. Its protein product is CASSLRAGGPQETQYF.

The chain is built from TRBV4-2 and TRBJ1-6, with TRBD1 identical over 8 bases. J gave up 0 bases and V 5 bases, and 6 bases lay outside the gene matches. The CDR3 length is 17 residues. CDR1 LGHNA and CDR2 YNFKEQ come from the germline V gene. The CDR3, as DNA: TGTGCCAGCAGCGGACAGGGCCCCTACTCCTATAATTCACCCCTCCACTTT. Translation: CASSGQGPYSYNSPLHF.

V and J are TRBV2 and TRBJ2-7, with 7 bases identical to TRBD2. CDR1 is SNHLY, CDR2 FYNNEI, per germline. This CDR3 region has 15 residues. V shed 3 bases, J shed 4 bases, and the junction held 9 bases outside the gene matches. Written as DNA, the CDR3 is TGTGCCAGCAGTGACATCGGGGGAGGGCCATACGAGCAGTACTTC. This gives the protein CASSDIGGGPYEQYF.

The chain employs TRBV19 and TRBJ2-7, with 11 bases identical to TRBD2. Per the germline V gene, CDR1 is LNHDA and CDR2 is SQIVND (reference sequence). The length of the CDR3 is 15 residues. Unmatched junction bases numbered 6, after V lost 4 bases and J lost 4 bases. CDR3 coding DNA: TGTGCCAGTAGTACCGGGACTAGCGGAGGGTACGAGCAGTACTTC. Its protein is CASSTGTSGGYEQYF. Filled out from reference TRBV19 and TRBJ2-7, the complete variable domain reads DGGITQSPKYLFRKEGQNVTLSCEQNLNHDAMYWYRQDPGQGLRLIYYSQIVNDFQKGDIAEGYSVSREKKESFPLTVTSAQKNPTAFYLCASSTGTSGGYEQYFGPGTRLTVT.

The chain couples TRBV18 to TRBJ2-5; possibly TRBD2 for D (6 bases). Germline V CDR1 and CDR2: KGHSH, LQKENI. V shed 3 bases and J shed 5 bases, with 13 bases lying between them. The CDR3 is 14 amino acids. CDR3 region: CASSPNGSGETQYF. The DNA of the CDR3 is TGTGCCAGCTCACCTAACGGGAGCGGGGAGACCCAGTACTTC.

The chain carries TRBV5-1 and TRBJ2-7; 10 nucleotides line up with TRBD2. Per the germline V gene, CDR1 is SGHRS and CDR2 is YFSETQ. After removal of 2 bases from V and 5 bases from J, the junction contained 7 bases not matched to a gene. CDR3 length: 15 residues. DNA for the CDR3: TGCGCCAGCAGCTTCCAAGCGGGAGGGTTCCACGAGCAGTACTTC. Protein sequence: CASSFQAGGFHEQYF.

V gene TRBV7-8 combines with J gene TRBJ2-5; D is perhaps TRBD2 (6 bases). The CDR3 is made up of 13 amino acids. Germline assignment: CDR1 SGHVS and CDR2 FQNEAQ. V dropped 5 bases and J dropped 4 bases, with 11 bases sitting between them. The chain's CDR3 is CASSLGLAETQYF. The DNA for the CDR3 is TGTGCCAGCAGCCTGGGACTGGCAGAGACCCAGTACTTC. Full variable domain (outside the CDR3, taken from reference TRBV7-8 and TRBJ2-5): GAGVSQSPRYKVAKRGQDVALRCDPISGHVSLFWYQQALGQGPEFLTYFQNEAQLDKSGLPSDRFFAERPEGSVSTLKIQRTQQEDSAVYLCASSLGLAETQYFGPGTRLLVL.

This sequence joins TRBV6-5 and TRBJ1-6; 8 bases match TRBD1. CDR3 length: 15 amino acids. Germline values: CDR1 MNHEY, CDR2 SVGAGI. The V gene end was trimmed by 7 bases and the J gene end by 9 bases; junction bases not matched to a gene: 11. In nucleotides, the CDR3 is TGTGCCAGCACTCAAGGGCAGGGGGCGCCTTCACCCCTCCACTTT. This translates into CASTQGQGAPSPLHF.

The rearrangement links TRBV5-8 to TRBJ2-5; the D gene is possibly TRBD2 (6 bases). The V end lost 2 bases, the J end lost 1 base, and 18 bases lay between the germline ends. CDR1 and CDR2 from the germline V gene are SGHTS and YDEGEE. The CDR3 is 17 amino acids. The CDR3 here is CASSFRLARRGQETQYF. Written as DNA, the CDR3 is TGTGCCAGCAGCTTTCGCCTAGCGAGGAGGGGCCAAGAGACCCAGTACTTC.

The genes are TRBV29-1 and TRBJ2-7; 15 nucleotides align to TRBD2. With V trimmed by 4 bases and J by 6 bases, 7 bases remained unmatched. This CDR3 region has 15 residues. Germline V gene lookup returns CDR1 SQVTM and CDR2 ANQGSEA. CDR3 region: CSVGLGTSGRSEQYF. DNA of the CDR3: TGCAGCGTTGGGTTGGGGACTAGCGGGAGGAGCGAGCAGTACTTC.

The chain links TRBV5-1 to TRBJ2-7, with 8 nucleotides matching TRBD1. Germline CDR1 SGHRS, CDR2 YFSETQ. CDR3 length: 14 amino acids. The V and J ends lost 4 bases and 2 bases, in that order; junction bases with no gene match: 5. Written as DNA, the CDR3 is TGCGCCAGCAGCGCGGACAGGGCTGCCTACGAGCAGTACTTC. Translating gives CASSADRAAYEQYF.

The rearrangement joins TRBV30 to TRBJ2-6; no reliable D call. V lost 3 bases to trimming and J lost 0 bases, with 9 bases between them. Per the germline V gene, CDR1 is GTSNPN and CDR2 is SVGIG (reference sequence). There are 15 residues in the CDR3. This chain's CDR3 is CAWRAHISGANVLTF. The DNA for the CDR3 is TGTGCCTGGAGGGCTCACATCTCTGGGGCCAACGTCCTGACTTTC.

The rearrangement uses TRBV18 and TRBJ2-7; tentatively, D is TRBD1 (5 bases). CDR3 length equals 14 residues. The germline CDR1 and CDR2 sequences are KGHSH and LQKENI. Trimming removed 2 bases from V and 2 bases from J, with 10 bases in between. As DNA, the CDR3 is TGTGCCAGCTCACCAACAGGCCACCCCTACGAGCAGTACTTC. This translates into CASSPTGHPYEQYF.